The 12 T cell receptor beta chains below come from one sample, sequenced in a study of technical replicates of blood from a handful of donors. Sequencing used immunoSEQ multiplex PCR; TCRdb keeps in-frame clones, though not all of them. The sample yields tens of thousands of clones, 98% seen once. The sample comprised T cells isolated from PBMCs. The origin of the receptors is a human donor in good health.

The chain links TRBV6-4 to TRBJ1-1; D perhaps matches TRBD1 (5 bases). Germline values: CDR1 MRHNA, CDR2 SNTAGT. The CDR3 is 14 residues long. V was trimmed by 3 bases and J by 5 bases, leaving 13 bases between them. In DNA, the CDR3 is TGTGCCAGCAGTGAATATCACGGACAAACTGAAGCTTTCTTT. Translating it yields CASSEYHGQTEAFF.

The J gene is TRBJ2-7, the V gene TRBV7-2; 11 bases align to TRBD2. The CDR3 has 15 residues. Germline-derived CDR1 and CDR2 are SGHTA and FQGNSA. Trimming cost V 5 bases and J 7 bases; bases outside gene matches: 10. The CDR3 sequence: CASSGLSGRASEQYF. The CDR3 coding sequence is TGTGCCAGCAGCGGTCTTAGCGGGAGGGCCTCGGAGCAGTACTTC.

This chain joins TRBV15 and TRBJ1-3; tentatively, D is TRBD1 (6 bases). The CDR3 consists of 14 residues. V lost 1 base to trimming and J lost 4 bases, with 8 bases between them. Per germline, CDR1 LNHNV and CDR2 YYDKDF (reference sequence). This chain's CDR3 is CATSRGTGGNTIYF. The CDR3 bases are TGTGCCACCAGCAGAGGAACAGGGGGAAACACCATATATTTT.

The genes are TRBV27 and TRBJ2-5, with 8 bases lining up with TRBD1. CDR3 length equals 14 residues. CDR1 and CDR2 from the germline V gene are MNHEY and SMNVEV (reference sequence). Trimming cost V 10 bases and J 1 base; bases outside gene matches: 8. The CDR3 bases are TGTGCCATCCCGACAGGGGTTCGCCAAGAGACCCAGTACTTC. It specifies CAIPTGVRQETQYF.

This rearrangement joins TRBV11-2 to TRBJ2-1; TRBD2 is a possible D gene (6 bases). Trimming removed 6 bases at V and 7 bases at J, with 13 bases between. The CDR3 length is 13 residues. In germline, CDR1 is SGHAT, CDR2 FQNNGV. The CDR3 DNA is TGTGCCAGCAGGCGACTAGGTCGGAATGAGCAGTTCTTC. This sequence encodes CASRRLGRNEQFF.

V gene TRBV19 combines with J gene TRBJ2-7; 8 bases map to TRBD1. This CDR3 has 16 amino acids. With V trimmed by 5 bases and J by 0 bases, 9 bases remained unmatched. Germline-derived CDR1 and CDR2 are LNHDA and SQIVND (reference sequence). Written as DNA, the CDR3 is TGTGCCAGTAGTGGTGGGACAGGCGTATCCTCCTACGAGCAGTACTTC. Its protein is CASSGGTGVSSYEQYF.

The gene calls are TRBV19 and TRBJ2-2; 13 bases align to TRBD2. Germline values: CDR1 LNHDA, CDR2 SQIVND (reference sequence). J gave up 6 bases and V 6 bases, and 7 bases lay outside the gene matches. This CDR3 has 16 amino acids. The CDR3: CASRVRLAGGAGELFF. The CDR3 coding sequence is TGTGCCAGTAGGGTACGACTAGCGGGAGGAGCCGGGGAGCTGTTTTTT.

This chain joins TRBV30 and TRBJ1-5, with 9 positions matching TRBD1. CDR3 size: 17 residues. Trimming took 2 bases from V and 7 from J; bases not matched to a gene: 15. CDR1 and CDR2 (germline): GTSNPN, SVGIG (reference sequence). CDR3 region: CAWSPTHRGLRRQPQHF. As DNA, the CDR3 is TGTGCCTGGAGTCCTACGCACAGGGGGCTAAGGAGACAGCCCCAGCATTTT.

The rearrangement joins TRBV7-2 to TRBJ2-1; weak D call: TRBD1 (6 bases). The CDR3 is 17 residues long. Germline CDR1 and CDR2: SGHTA and FQGNSA. Trimming removed 1 base from V and 0 bases from J, with 13 bases in between. The CDR3, as DNA: TGTGCCAGCAGCTTAGTTTCTGCGGACAGCTCCTACAATGAGCAGTTCTTC. It yields the protein CASSLVSADSSYNEQFF.

The chain recombines TRBV7-9 with TRBJ2-2; TRBD2 matches at 8 bases. The CDR3 is made up of 15 amino acids. CDR1 is SEHNR, CDR2 FQNEAQ, per germline (reference sequence). With V trimmed by 2 bases and J by 4 bases, 3 bases remained unmatched. For the CDR3, the DNA is TGTGCCAGCAGCTTATTACTAGCGGCCACCGGGGAGCTGTTTTTT. Protein product: CASSLLLAATGELFF.

This chain links TRBV11-2 with TRBJ2-3; D not certain. Germline V lookup: CDR1 SGHAT, CDR2 FQNNGV. Deletions cut 3 bases from V and 3 bases from J, with 16 bases between. This CDR3 contains 16 residues. In DNA, the CDR3 is TGTGCCAGCAGCTTTGGAGCCTTAGTGTTTACAGATACGCAGTATTTT. Amino acid sequence: CASSFGALVFTDTQYF. Complete variable domain (other parts from reference TRBV11-2 and TRBJ2-3): EAGVAQSPRYKIIEKRQSVAFWCNPISGHATLYWYQQILGQGPKLLIQFQNNGVVDDSQLPKDRFSAERLKGVDSTLKIQPAKLEDSAVYLCASSFGALVFTDTQYFGPGTRLTVL.

The chain links TRBV19 to TRBJ2-5, with 10 bases aligning to TRBD1. The V gene end was trimmed by 5 bases and the J gene end by 4 bases; junction bases not matched to a gene: 4. This CDR3 contains 14 residues. The germline V gene has CDR1 LNHDA and CDR2 SQIVND (reference sequence). The CDR3 is CASSGTGVRETQYF. The CDR3 nucleotides read TGTGCCAGTAGTGGGACAGGGGTGAGAGAGACCCAGTACTTC.